The text below deals with one T cell receptor (beta chain). No antigen is known for it. TCRdb fed the PCR reads into MiXCR, producing one record per CDR3 protein. The table has some 100,000 distinct CDR3 sequences, roughly 38% seen once. With RNA at 10%, 30% or 50%, naive CD8 libraries came from approximately 22,000 to 940,000 sorted cells. Trimming stripped 6 bases from V and 2 bases from J, with 10 bases between. The germline gives CDR1 MNHEY, CDR2 SMNVEV (reference sequence). The CDR3 length is 13 residues. This sample was included in a study of molecular identifiers for immune sequencing clone quantification. Study outcomes and limitations: Clones that had above 20 RNA copies took up over 99% of effector molecules but under 1% in naive cells.

This receptor was obtained from a human donor in good health. Some libraries in this study had Jurkat cell RNA spiked in. The chain carries TRBV27 and TRBJ1-1, with no clear D. Sequenced sample: naive CD8+ T cells from blood, with Jurkat cell RNA spiked in. Subset denoted: FACS-sorted CD8+CD4-CCR7+CD45RA+ naive T cells. In DNA form, the CDR3 reads TGTGCCAGCAGCCCCCTTTCCAACACTGAAGCTTTCTTT. This translates into CASSPLSNTEAFF.